These T cell receptor beta chains were read from a single sample in a study of blood T cell repertoires in COVID-19. Generated by immunoSEQ multiplex PCR, the TCRdb table keeps only in-frame clones and is missing some. Among 200,000 to 250,000 clones, about 90% were seen once, and the ten largest hold more than 10%. The sample taken for sequencing was peripheral blood. These receptors were taken from a woman aged 18-30 years who had recovered from COVID-19. Each CDR3 is given with its conserved first and last residue. Fields, in order: V gene, clone size, D gene, J gene, CDR3 protein. The D gene is left open where the match is weak. Clone size appears in some rows only: once, few, many, or a class for an expanded clone.

v_call: TRBV11-2; clone_size: once; d_call: -; j_call: TRBJ2-7; cdr3_aa: CASSLDRQRGEQYF
v_call: TRBV5-6; clone_size: -; d_call: TRBD2; j_call: TRBJ2-1; cdr3_aa: CASSNEWTSGSSSYNEQFF
v_call: TRBV6-1; clone_size: -; d_call: -; j_call: TRBJ1-5; cdr3_aa: CASSEPDAQIYSNQPQHF
v_call: TRBV2; clone_size: -; d_call: TRBD1; j_call: TRBJ1-6; cdr3_aa: CASRGTGTSSYNSPLHF
v_call: TRBV4-3; clone_size: -; d_call: TRBD2; j_call: TRBJ2-7; cdr3_aa: CASSSTTSGIGDEQYF
v_call: TRBV11-2; clone_size: -; d_call: TRBD2; j_call: TRBJ2-1; cdr3_aa: CASSYPSGSGNNEQFF
v_call: TRBV20-1; clone_size: -; d_call: TRBD2; j_call: TRBJ2-7; cdr3_aa: CSASSLAGYEQYF
v_call: TRBV2; clone_size: -; d_call: TRBD1; j_call: TRBJ2-5; cdr3_aa: CASSEGGTGWETQYF
v_call: TRBV9; clone_size: -; d_call: TRBD2; j_call: TRBJ2-1; cdr3_aa: CASSVSTSGRLYNEQFF
v_call: TRBV6-4; clone_size: -; d_call: TRBD1; j_call: TRBJ1-2; cdr3_aa: CASSAGTGLFYGYTF
v_call: TRBV9; clone_size: once; d_call: TRBD1; j_call: TRBJ1-1; cdr3_aa: CASSPGIRTGGLGEAFF
v_call: TRBV19; clone_size: -; d_call: -; j_call: TRBJ1-1; cdr3_aa: CASSISLSTEAFF
v_call: TRBV10-3; clone_size: -; d_call: TRBD1; j_call: TRBJ1-4; cdr3_aa: CAISETRTGQKLFF
v_call: TRBV6-4; clone_size: -; d_call: TRBD2; j_call: TRBJ2-3; cdr3_aa: CASSEGLAGGTDTQYF
v_call: TRBV30; clone_size: -; d_call: -; j_call: TRBJ2-2; cdr3_aa: CAWSHLGPRTGELFF
v_call: TRBV27; clone_size: -; d_call: TRBD2; j_call: TRBJ2-7; cdr3_aa: CASSPILSGSFEQYF
v_call: TRBV5-1; clone_size: -; d_call: TRBD2; j_call: TRBJ2-3; cdr3_aa: CASSNGLAGGFTDTQYF
v_call: TRBV15; clone_size: -; d_call: TRBD1; j_call: TRBJ1-2; cdr3_aa: CATSRDSTKTIQGAYYGYTF
v_call: TRBV5-1; clone_size: -; d_call: -; j_call: TRBJ2-1; cdr3_aa: CASSPGGDEQFF
v_call: TRBV12-3/TRBV12-4; clone_size: -; d_call: -; j_call: TRBJ1-1; cdr3_aa: CASSWGGPAFF